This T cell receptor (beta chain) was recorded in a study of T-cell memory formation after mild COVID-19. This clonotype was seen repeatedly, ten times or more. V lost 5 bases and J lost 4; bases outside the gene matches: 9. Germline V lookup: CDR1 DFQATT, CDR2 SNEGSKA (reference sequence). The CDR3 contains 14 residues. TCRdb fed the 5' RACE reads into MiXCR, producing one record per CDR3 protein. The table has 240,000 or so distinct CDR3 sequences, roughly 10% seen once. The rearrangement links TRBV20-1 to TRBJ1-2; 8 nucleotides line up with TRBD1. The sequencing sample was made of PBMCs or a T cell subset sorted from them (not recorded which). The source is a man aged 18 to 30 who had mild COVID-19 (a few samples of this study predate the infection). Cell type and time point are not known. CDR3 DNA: TGCAGTGCTGTTCAGGGGGCGCAGTCCTATGGCTACACCTTC. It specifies CSAVQGAQSYGYTF.